Listed below are T cell receptor beta chains from one sample, sequenced in a study of blood T cell repertoires in COVID-19. Assay used: immunoSEQ multiplex PCR; TCRdb lists only in-frame clones, some missing. The sample has around 75,000 clones, 79% seen once. Material: peripheral blood. Receptors originate from a woman older than 75 with active or convalescent COVID-19. CDR3s include the opening cysteine and the closing phenylalanine or tryptophan. Each record gives: J gene, D gene, V gene, clone size, CDR3 protein, CDR3 DNA. D genes are given only for firm matches. Size is omitted from some rows. Given values are once, few, many or a class for expanded clones.

TRBJ2-1,NA,TRBV29-1,NA,CSVGWSTPYNEQFF,TGCAGCGTTGGTTGGAGTACCCCCTACAATGAGCAGTTCTTC
TRBJ2-5,NA,TRBV6-5,NA,CASSYSGPRETQYF,TGTGCCAGCAGTTACTCCGGTCCCCGAGAGACCCAGTACTTC
TRBJ2-5,NA,TRBV7-2,NA,CASSLVGSTDSKTQYF,TGTGCCAGCAGCTTAGTCGGTAGTACTGATAGCAAGACCCAGTACTTC
TRBJ1-2,TRBD1,TRBV18,NA,CASSPGQGYGYTF,TGTGCCAGCTCACCCGGACAGGGTTATGGCTACACCTTC
TRBJ2-7,TRBD2,TRBV6-6,NA,CASNRGGTSGTSYEQYF,TGTGCCAGCAATCGAGGAGGGACTAGCGGGACCTCCTACGAGCAGTACTTC
TRBJ1-6,TRBD1,TRBV7-2,NA,CASSLEGQGLVVRVPLHF,TGTGCCAGCAGCCTAGAGGGACAGGGGTTGGTTGTTAGGGTACCCCTCCACTTT
TRBJ1-1,NA,TRBV19,NA,CASSVDSPEAFF,TGTGCCAGTAGTGTGGACAGCCCCGAAGCTTTCTTT
TRBJ2-4,TRBD1,TRBV9,NA,CASSKRGQGENIQYF,TGTGCCAGCAGCAAGCGCGGACAGGGCGAAAACATTCAGTACTTC
TRBJ2-3,TRBD2,TRBV7-9,NA,CASSLVASGSTDTQYF,TGTGCCAGCAGCTTAGTTGCTAGCGGAAGCACAGATACGCAGTATTTT
TRBJ2-3,NA,TRBV15,NA,CATSVRSGADTQYF,TGTGCCACCAGCGTTAGGAGCGGCGCAGATACGCAGTATTTT
TRBJ2-1,NA,TRBV18,NA,CASSPLTRSSYNEQFF,TGTGCCAGCTCACCCCTGACGAGGAGCTCCTACAATGAGCAGTTCTTC
TRBJ2-1,TRBD1,TRBV7-3,NA,CASSRGTGAWNEQFF,TGTGCCAGCAGCCGCGGGACAGGGGCTTGGAATGAGCAGTTCTTC
TRBJ2-7,TRBD2,TRBV6-2/TRBV6-3,NA,CASSSGLSRGTKSYEQYF,TGTGCCAGCAGTTCGGGCCTCTCACGAGGGACTAAGTCATACGAGCAGTACTTC
TRBJ2-1,NA,TRBV11-2,NA,CASSLDPSSYNEQFF,TGTGCCAGCAGCTTAGACCCGAGCTCCTACAATGAGCAGTTCTTC
TRBJ2-5,TRBD2,TRBV27,once,CASSLPGLAGPRTQYF,TGTGCCAGCAGTTTACCCGGACTAGCGGGGCCCAGGACCCAGTACTTC
TRBJ2-7,TRBD2,TRBV5-4,once,CASSLELAGTYEQYF,TGTGCCAGCAGCTTGGAACTAGCGGGGACCTACGAGCAGTACTTC
TRBJ2-3,TRBD2,TRBV10-1,NA,CASSERDMASGYTDTQYF,TGCGCCAGCAGTGAGAGGGATATGGCTAGCGGATACACAGATACGCAGTATTTT